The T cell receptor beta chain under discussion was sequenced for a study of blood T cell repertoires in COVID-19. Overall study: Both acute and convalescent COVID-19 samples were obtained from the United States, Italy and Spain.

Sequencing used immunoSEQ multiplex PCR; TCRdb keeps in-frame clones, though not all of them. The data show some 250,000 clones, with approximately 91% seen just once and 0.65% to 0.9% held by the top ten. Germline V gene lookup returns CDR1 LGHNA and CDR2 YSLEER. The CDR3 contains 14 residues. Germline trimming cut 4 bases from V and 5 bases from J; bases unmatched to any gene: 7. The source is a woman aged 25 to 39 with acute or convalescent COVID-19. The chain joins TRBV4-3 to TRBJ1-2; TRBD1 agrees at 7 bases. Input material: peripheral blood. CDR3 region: CASSPRQGFYGYTF. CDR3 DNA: TGCGCCAGCAGCCCTCGACAGGGATTTTATGGCTACACCTTC.